These 3 T cell receptor beta chains originate from one sample sequenced in a study of cytomegalovirus exposure and HLA in healthy donors. The PCR was carried out with 60 Vbeta primers and 13 Jbeta primers. Sequencing was performed with immunoSEQ multiplex PCR; in TCRdb, only in-frame clones are kept and a portion is missing. Of roughly 120,000 clones detected, around four fifths appear once; the ten largest clones hold around 4.1%. Sequencing input: PBMCs. Every receptor here comes from a woman aged 35 to 49 in good health and CMV-seronegative.

J is TRBJ1-1 and V is TRBV5-1, with 9 nucleotides matching TRBD1. The V and J ends lost 4 bases and 10 bases, in that order; junction bases with no gene match: 8. The CDR3 is made up of 13 amino acids. Germline assignment: CDR1 SGHRS and CDR2 YFSETQ. The CDR3 spells CASSTGQGLGAFF. CDR3 in DNA: TGCGCCAGCAGCACCGGACAGGGGCTGGGAGCTTTCTTT.

The V gene is TRBV30, the J gene TRBJ2-1; possibly TRBD2 for D (5 bases). The CDR3 is 12 amino acids. The V end lost 1 base, the J end lost 7 bases, and 8 bases lay between the germline ends. Per germline, CDR1 GTSNPN and CDR2 SVGIG (reference sequence). The CDR3 bases are TGTGCCTGGAGTGCATGGAGGAATGAGCAGTTCTTC. Protein: CAWSAWRNEQFF.

V usage is TRBV5-1 and J usage is TRBJ2-7; 12 positions match TRBD1. Germline CDR1 and CDR2: SGHRS and YFSETQ. The CDR3 runs to 17 residues. J was trimmed by 5 bases and V by 0 bases; bases with no gene match: 9. In DNA, the CDR3 is TGCGCCAGCAGCTTGGGTGGGGGACAGGGGGCCGGACACGAGCAGTACTTC. It codes for CASSLGGGQGAGHEQYF.